This TCR beta chain was recovered during a study of blood T cell repertoires in COVID-19. Study-level background: The United States, Italy and Spain were the sources of the acute and convalescent COVID-19 samples. PBMCs, B-cell-depleted T cells, or T cells provided the cDNA or gDNA that made up the material.

Seattle patients were enrolled during active infection and followed longitudinally. Trimming removed 4 bases from V and 7 bases from J, with 19 bases in between. The CDR3 length is 15 residues. Germline V gene data show CDR1 as LGHDT and CDR2 as YNNKEL (reference sequence). In the original processing: Amplifying reference gene primers gave estimates of nucleated cell counts. The data were produced by immunoSEQ multiplex PCR, yet TCRdb's version contains in-frame clones alone and is incomplete. That table gives V, J and clone size, and the DNA gave D and trimming. Seen here are fewer than 400,000 clones, roughly nine tenths observed once, and the top ten hold approximately 1.8%.

The receptor was derived from a woman aged 25-40 years with COVID-19, enrolled during active disease. The chain joins TRBV3-1 (or the pseudogene TRBV3-2) to TRBJ1-1; D is uncertain. The sample consisted of peripheral blood. CDR3 region: CASSPQSNSLLEAFF. CDR3 coding DNA: TGTGCCAGCAGCCCACAATCGAACAGTCTGCTTGAAGCTTTCTTT.